This TCR beta chain was recovered during a study of blood T cell repertoires in COVID-19. The data were produced by immunoSEQ multiplex PCR, yet TCRdb's version contains in-frame clones alone and is incomplete. The profile shows roughly 180,000 clones, 82% of them singletons. This clone has only one observation. Residents of 24 US areas, aged roughly 18 to 90 years, made up the participants. Recovered status applied to Cohort 3 donors who had two consecutive negative PCRs. It also applied to those with clearance or with symptom resolution. The receptor comes from a man between 45 and 60 years old who had recovered from COVID-19. The sample was PBMCs or T cells enriched from blood (not recorded which).

CDR3 nucleotide sequence: TGTGCCAGCTCTCGTTCGACAGGGGGCGAGGTTCAGCCCCAGCATTTT. Amino acid sequence: CASSRSTGGEVQPQHF. V and J are TRBV18 and TRBJ1-5; TRBD1 aligns across 10 bases. The CDR3 runs 16 residues. The V segment lost 6 bases and the J segment 6 bases; nucleotides outside the gene matches: 11. Germline CDR1 and CDR2: KGHSH and LQKENI.